The 26 T cell receptor beta chains reported below all come from one sample, sequenced in a study of early T cells in non-severe SARS-CoV-2 infection. TCRdb reprocessed the 5' RACE reads with MiXCR, giving one entry per CDR3 protein. Of 110,000 or so distinct CDR3 sequences listed, about 12% are singletons. The sequenced material came from whole blood. All receptors come from an adult who was a healthcare worker with PCR-confirmed SARS-CoV-2 infection or an uninfected control (not recorded which).

This clonotype was detected a few times. This chain joins TRBV29-1 and TRBJ2-2; D is unclear. The V gene lost 7 bases and the J gene lost 3 bases, with 12 bases spanning the gap. Germline V gene data show CDR1 as SQVTM and CDR2 as ANQGSEA. This CDR3 has 13 amino acids. As DNA, the CDR3 is TGCAGCGCCAGGAGCCCAGACACCGGGGAGCTGTTTTTT. It codes for CSARSPDTGELFF.

In this sample, this clonotype turned up a few times. The chain joins TRBV11-2 to TRBJ2-7; TRBD2 might be the D (6 bases). CDR3 length equals 12 residues. V lost 0 bases and J 9 bases, leaving 9 bases between the germline ends. Germline loops: CDR1 SGHAT, CDR2 FQNNGV. The DNA of the CDR3 is TGTGCCAGCAGCTTAGATCGGGGGAGGCAGTACTTC. Translation gives CASSLDRGRQYF.

The rearrangement joins TRBV28 to TRBJ2-7, with a weak D call TRBD1 (5 bases). The CDR3 has 14 amino acids. Trimming took off 3 bases at V and 9 bases at J, with 18 bases between the two ends. Germline lookup yields CDR1 MDHEN and CDR2 SYDVKM. In nucleotides, the CDR3 is TGTGCCAGCAGTTTGGGGCCAGCCTCACTTGGGCAGTACTTC. Amino acid sequence: CASSLGPASLGQYF.

This clonotype has only a few counts. V is TRBV18 and J is TRBJ1-1, with TRBD1 matching 7 bases. Unmatched junction bases numbered 8, after V lost 3 bases and J lost 1 base. The CDR3 covers 16 residues. The V gene's germline CDR1 is KGHSH and CDR2 LQKENI. DNA of the CDR3: TGTGCCAGCTCACCTCTACAACAGGGGACGAACACTGAAGCTTTCTTT. Protein sequence: CASSPLQQGTNTEAFF. The full variable domain, in which reference TRBV18 and TRBJ1-1 provide the parts outside the CDR3, is NAGVMQNPRHLVRRRGQEARLRCSPMKGHSHVYWYRQLPEEGLKFMVYLQKENIIDESGMPKERFSAEFPKEGPSILRIQQVVRGDSAAYFCASSPLQQGTNTEAFFGQGTRLTVV.

This clonotype was seen only a few times. J is TRBJ1-1 and V is TRBV5-5, with D perhaps TRBD1 (5 bases). There are 16 residues in the CDR3. Germline lookup yields CDR1 SGHKS and CDR2 YYEKEE (reference sequence). V shed 4 bases and J shed 1 base, with 17 bases lying between them. The CDR3 spells CASSREWGNPNTEAFF. Written as DNA, the CDR3 is TGTGCCAGCAGCCGGGAGTGGGGGAACCCGAACACTGAAGCTTTCTTT.

This clonotype was counted a few times. This rearrangement joins TRBV5-1 to TRBJ1-2, with D maybe TRBD1 (5 bases). Per the germline V gene, CDR1 is SGHRS and CDR2 is YFSETQ. The CDR3 length is 12 residues. V was shortened by 4 bases and J by 7 bases, with 11 bases between the two germline ends. The CDR3 nucleotides are TGCGCCAGCAGCCTGACAGATGCTGGCTACACCTTC. Amino acids: CASSLTDAGYTF.

This clonotype was counted ten times or more. The chain has TRBV24-1 and TRBJ2-1, with a possible D match to TRBD1 (6 bases). CDR3 length equals 13 residues. Germline lookup yields CDR1 KGHDR and CDR2 SFDVKD. The V end was cut by 8 bases, the J end by 5 bases, with 12 bases between. The CDR3 nucleotides are TGTGCCACCACGGACAGTGTCGACAATGAGCAGTTCTTC. It translates to CATTDSVDNEQFF.

A few counts support this clonotype. This chain links TRBV11-2 with TRBJ1-2; maybe TRBD1 (6 bases). The CDR3 extends over 15 amino acids. CDR1 is SGHAT and CDR2 is FQNNGV in the germline V gene. V was shortened by 1 base and J by 4 bases, with 13 bases between the two germline ends. CDR3 in amino acids: CASSLGSGGVYGYTF. CDR3 DNA sequence: TGTGCCAGCAGCTTAGGGTCCGGGGGCGTCTATGGCTACACCTTC.

This clonotype has at least ten counts. The chain links TRBV27 to TRBJ1-3; possible D gene TRBD1, 5 bases. The CDR3 consists of 14 residues. Trimming pared 4 bases from V and 2 bases from J, leaving 9 bases between. CDR1 is MNHEY and CDR2 is SMNVEV in the germline V gene (reference sequence). CDR3 amino acids: CASSSWGAGNTIYF. CDR3 nucleotides: TGTGCCAGCAGTTCATGGGGGGCTGGAAACACCATATATTTT.

This clonotype turned up a few times. The chain has TRBV6-6 and TRBJ2-1; 14 bases map to TRBD2. Germline V lookup: CDR1 MNHNY, CDR2 SVGAGI (reference sequence). The V gene end was trimmed by 7 bases and the J gene end by 6 bases; junction bases not matched to a gene: 11. The CDR3 has 17 amino acids. CDR3 loop: CASTGLAGGNLPNEQFF. The CDR3 region has the DNA TGTGCCAGCACCGGACTAGCGGGAGGAAATCTGCCCAATGAGCAGTTCTTC.

This clonotype has just a few counts. V and J are TRBV27 and TRBJ2-1; D is unclear. The CDR3 is made up of 13 amino acids. V shed 4 bases and J shed 5 bases, with 9 bases lying between them. In germline, CDR1 is MNHEY, CDR2 SMNVEV (reference sequence). In nucleotides, the CDR3 is TGTGCCAGCAGTTCCACCGGGCACAATGAGCAGTTCTTC. It yields the protein CASSSTGHNEQFF.

This clonotype was seen repeatedly, ten times or more. The genes are TRBV28 and TRBJ2-7; no firm D call. Germline V lookup: CDR1 MDHEN, CDR2 SYDVKM. Trimming pared 6 bases from V and 1 base from J, leaving 7 bases between. The CDR3 consists of 12 residues. As DNA, the CDR3 is TGTGCCAGCAGACAAGGGTCCTACGAGCAGTACTTC. Encoded protein: CASRQGSYEQYF.

The chain links TRBV12-3 or TRBV12-4 to TRBJ1-1; TRBD1 is a possible D gene (6 bases). The CDR3 has 16 residues. The V gene lost 5 bases and the J gene lost 1 base, with 17 bases spanning the gap. CDR3 nucleotide sequence: TGTGCCAGCAGTCCAAAAGCCGGGACAACGAACACTGAAGCTTTCTTT. This codes for CASSPKAGTTNTEAFF.

The rearrangement uses TRBV2 and TRBJ2-1, with 8 bases identical to TRBD2. Germline V gene sequence: CDR1 SNHLY, CDR2 FYNNEI. CDR3 size: 14 residues. Germline trimming cut 7 bases from V and 9 bases from J; bases unmatched to any gene: 11. The CDR3 region is CASNSPAGAGEQFF. CDR3 in DNA: TGTGCCAGCAATTCACCAGCGGGAGCGGGTGAGCAGTTCTTC.

This clonotype has ten or more counts. The CDR3 DNA sequence: TGTGCCAGCACCCAATCTGCGGGGAACACTGAAGCTTTCTTT. Its protein is CASTQSAGNTEAFF. This chain uses TRBV7-3 with TRBJ1-1; unclear D gene. CDR1 SGHTA and CDR2 FQGTGA come from the germline V gene. Trimming cost V 7 bases and J 1 base, with 13 bases left between them. This CDR3 region has 14 residues.

This clonotype was seen repeatedly, ten times or more. V and J are TRBV6-5 and TRBJ1-4; D not certain. The germline gives CDR1 MNHEY, CDR2 SVGAGI. V shed 6 bases and J shed 0 bases, with 11 bases lying between them. This CDR3 contains 15 residues. The CDR3, as DNA: TGTGCCAGCAGGACATCATGGGCAACTAATGAAAAACTGTTTTTT. Translated: CASRTSWATNEKLFF.

The chain employs TRBV28 and TRBJ1-1; maybe TRBD1 (5 bases). CDR1 MDHEN and CDR2 SYDVKM come from the germline V gene. The V end lost 3 bases, the J end lost 11 bases, and 19 bases lay between the germline ends. The CDR3 covers 14 residues. As DNA, the CDR3 is TGTGCCAGCAGTTTGAGGGGCGCGGCACGGGTTGCTTTCTTT. It yields the protein CASSLRGAARVAFF.

This clonotype was observed many times. The chain links TRBV24-1 to TRBJ2-2; 8 nucleotides align to TRBD1. V trimming: 4 bases; J trimming: 0 bases; junction bases outside the gene matches: 3. The V gene's germline CDR1 is KGHDR and CDR2 SFDVKD. The CDR3 is made up of 16 amino acids. The CDR3, as DNA: TGTGCCACCAGTGACTCGGACAGGGCGAACACCGGGGAGCTGTTTTTT. Residues: CATSDSDRANTGELFF.

Only a few counts were recorded for this clonotype. The chain joins TRBV30 to TRBJ2-1; 9 bases are a match to TRBD2. The CDR3 loop spans 14 amino acids. The V gene's germline CDR1 is GTSNPN and CDR2 SVGIG (reference sequence). J was trimmed by 3 bases and V by 4 bases; bases with no gene match: 4. For the CDR3, the DNA is TGTGCCTGGAAAGGTAGCGGGAGCTACAATGAGCAGTTCTTC. Translation: CAWKGSGSYNEQFF.

The chain recombines TRBV11-2 with TRBJ2-6, with D possibly TRBD1 on 5 matching bases. This CDR3 contains 15 residues. The germline V and J ends were trimmed by 5 bases and 1 base, with 9 bases remaining between them. Germline V gene lookup returns CDR1 SGHAT and CDR2 FQNNGV. As DNA, the CDR3 is TGTGCCAGCAGCATGACAGCTTCTGGGGCCAACGTCCTGACTTTC. This translates into CASSMTASGANVLTF.

The gene calls are TRBV15 and TRBJ1-2, with a tentative D call TRBD1 (5 bases). The length of the CDR3 is 16 residues. Per the germline V gene, CDR1 is LNHNV and CDR2 is YYDKDF (reference sequence). V was clipped by 5 bases and J by 4 bases, with 20 bases between them. The CDR3 DNA follows: TGTGCCACCAGCCGGGGGGGTGCAATTCTAGGCTATGGCTACACCTTC. Residues: CATSRGGAILGYGYTF.

The DNA of the CDR3 is TGTGCCAGCAATACACCTCTAGGGGAGAATTCACCCCTCCACTTT. It yields the protein CASNTPLGENSPLHF. The chain combines TRBV28 with TRBJ1-6, with a tentative D call TRBD1 (5 bases). CDR1 and CDR2 from the germline V gene are MDHEN and SYDVKM. Between the trimmed V and J ends, which lost 7 bases and 7 bases, there was a span of 17 bases. This CDR3 comprises 15 residues.

This sequence joins TRBV12-3 or TRBV12-4 and TRBJ2-7; D possibly uses TRBD1 or TRBD2 (5 bases each). The CDR3 runs to 13 residues. Trimming left V 4 bases short and J 6 bases short, with 13 bases between. Here the CDR3 reads CASSSVSGGEQYF. As DNA, the CDR3 is TGTGCCAGCAGTTCGGTATCTGGGGGCGAGCAGTACTTC.

This clonotype came up many times. The chain employs TRBV18 and TRBJ1-5, with a possible D match to TRBD1 (6 bases). Per germline, CDR1 KGHSH and CDR2 LQKENI. V was trimmed by 0 bases and J by 6 bases, leaving 12 bases between them. This CDR3 is 15 amino acids long. CDR3 DNA sequence: TGTGCCAGCTCACCACCCGGGGGGGCGGGTCAGCCCCAGCATTTT. Its protein product is CASSPPGGAGQPQHF. The variable domain in full, completed from reference TRBV18 and TRBJ1-5, reads NAGVMQNPRHLVRRRGQEARLRCSPMKGHSHVYWYRQLPEEGLKFMVYLQKENIIDESGMPKERFSAEFPKEGPSILRIQQVVRGDSAAYFCASSPPGGAGQPQHFGDGTRLSIL.

In this sample, this clonotype turned up many times. The CDR3 reads CSANPGAGNQPQHF. Here the CDR3 DNA reads TGCAGTGCTAACCCAGGGGCTGGCAATCAGCCCCAGCATTTT. The chain couples TRBV20-1 to TRBJ1-5; tentative D call: TRBD1 (6 bases). The CDR3 runs 14 residues. Trimming left V 4 bases short and J 2 bases short, with 12 bases between. CDR1 is DFQATT, CDR2 SNEGSKA, per germline (reference sequence).

The sample holds many counts of this clonotype. The CDR3 coding sequence is TGTGCCAGCAGCCGACAGGGGGACAATGAGCAGTTCTTC. It encodes CASSRQGDNEQFF. The genes are TRBV12-3 or TRBV12-4 and TRBJ2-1, with 9 bases that match TRBD1. The CDR3 loop spans 13 amino acids. Trimming took 6 bases from V and 5 from J; bases not matched to a gene: 2.